The rows below give T cell receptor beta chains drawn from one sample of a study of post-analysis software for immune sequencing data. Via MiXCR, TCRdb re-called the PCR reads, giving one row per CDR3 protein. This table holds approximately 360,000 distinct CDR3 sequences, around a third found once. The sequencing input was blood. The receptors shown here come from a girl between 5 and 17 years old with multiple sclerosis. The conserved cysteine and the conserved F or W are not part of the CDR3 here.

j_gene: TRBJ2-1
v_gene: TRBV5-1
CDR3aa: ASSGAGGYNEQF

j_gene: TRBJ2-7
v_gene: TRBV12-3/TRBV12-4
CDR3aa: ASSSLSGVTEQY

j_gene: TRBJ1-4
v_gene: TRBV15
CDR3aa: ATRRGSEVGEKLF

j_gene: TRBJ2-5
v_gene: TRBV5-1
CDR3aa: ASSPIAGAPETQY

j_gene: TRBJ1-4
v_gene: TRBV12-3/TRBV12-4
CDR3aa: ASSLGSTNEKLF

j_gene: TRBJ2-7
v_gene: TRBV28
CDR3aa: ASSYRMSSYEQY

j_gene: TRBJ1-5
v_gene: TRBV7-2
CDR3aa: ASSLGLGQPQH

j_gene: TRBJ1-6
v_gene: TRBV9
CDR3aa: ASSREVESPLH

j_gene: TRBJ2-1
v_gene: TRBV29-1
CDR3aa: SVRGGLSNEQF

j_gene: TRBJ2-1
v_gene: TRBV4-2
CDR3aa: ASSQESSGGAVPYEQF

j_gene: TRBJ2-5
v_gene: TRBV29-1
CDR3aa: SVEDQEVPQETQY

j_gene: TRBJ1-2
v_gene: TRBV7-9
CDR3aa: ASSSGQGEGGYT

j_gene: TRBJ2-6
v_gene: TRBV29-1
CDR3aa: SVWRTGANVLT

j_gene: TRBJ2-1
v_gene: TRBV28
CDR3aa: ASSSLTSGGSSSYNEQF

j_gene: TRBJ2-5
v_gene: TRBV29-1
CDR3aa: SVVQRQETQY

j_gene: TRBJ1-4
v_gene: TRBV6-2/TRBV6-3
CDR3aa: ASSSPTGLNEKLF

j_gene: TRBJ2-1
v_gene: TRBV5-6
CDR3aa: ASSLPLGGNEQF

j_gene: TRBJ1-1
v_gene: TRBV5-1
CDR3aa: ASSPRPGGRTEAF

j_gene: TRBJ2-2
v_gene: TRBV29-1
CDR3aa: SVGGESGFTGELF

j_gene: TRBJ2-7
v_gene: TRBV28
CDR3aa: ASSFDEAATPRATEQY

j_gene: TRBJ1-5
v_gene: TRBV2
CDR3aa: ASSLRVRNQPQH

j_gene: TRBJ1-1
v_gene: TRBV13
CDR3aa: ASSVEGGPEAF

j_gene: TRBJ2-7
v_gene: TRBV7-2
CDR3aa: ASSPGRANEQY

j_gene: TRBJ1-1
v_gene: TRBV29-1
CDR3aa: SVEVARTEAF

j_gene: TRBJ2-7
v_gene: TRBV7-3
CDR3aa: ASSSGTGVSYEQY

j_gene: TRBJ1-4
v_gene: TRBV11-2
CDR3aa: ASSFARGVDEKLF

j_gene: TRBJ1-5
v_gene: TRBV7-9
CDR3aa: ASSLDGTPFSNQPQH

j_gene: TRBJ1-2
v_gene: TRBV24-1
CDR3aa: ATSDTGTNYGYT

j_gene: TRBJ2-3
v_gene: TRBV12-3/TRBV12-4
CDR3aa: ASSSGITSADTQY

j_gene: TRBJ2-7
v_gene: TRBV11-2
CDR3aa: ASSFMAPSYEQY

j_gene: TRBJ1-2
v_gene: TRBV5-1
CDR3aa: ASSFTGLDGYT

j_gene: TRBJ1-4
v_gene: TRBV12-3/TRBV12-4
CDR3aa: ASSRQGRYEKLF

j_gene: TRBJ2-5
v_gene: TRBV6-2/TRBV6-3
CDR3aa: ASSYILGEGPKTQY

j_gene: TRBJ1-2
v_gene: TRBV6-1
CDR3aa: ASRSIGDNYGYT

j_gene: TRBJ1-3
v_gene: TRBV7-2
CDR3aa: ASSLALTGGYGNTIY

j_gene: TRBJ1-2
v_gene: TRBV15
CDR3aa: ATSRTGTGGAYGYT

j_gene: TRBJ2-3
v_gene: TRBV10-3
CDR3aa: ANHPGPAGGRDTQY

j_gene: TRBJ2-3
v_gene: TRBV5-1
CDR3aa: ASSLLGPPTDTQY

j_gene: TRBJ1-2
v_gene: TRBV6-2/TRBV6-3
CDR3aa: ASTRGTYSNGYT

j_gene: TRBJ2-3
v_gene: TRBV7-3
CDR3aa: ASSSGSSDTQY

j_gene: TRBJ1-2
v_gene: TRBV6-1
CDR3aa: ASSEAPALYGYT